This T cell receptor (beta chain) was sequenced during a study of early T cells in non-severe SARS-CoV-2 infection. Study details: Chains were not paired, and sequencing was done on bulk RNA from unsorted whole blood. Study-wide findings and caveats: VDJdb matches were skewed toward anti-spike CD8 T cell responses.

Individual cDNA molecules were tagged with unique molecular identifiers, the study reported. A single record per CDR3 protein comes from TCRdb applying MiXCR to the 5' RACE reads. The sample records 50,000 to 65,000 distinct CDR3 sequences, 8% to 9% being singletons. Points on this clonotype: The antigen is undetermined.

Between the trimmed V and J ends, which lost 0 bases and 6 bases, there was a span of 24 bases. CDR1 is LGHNA, CDR2 YSLEER, per germline. The CDR3 extends over 19 amino acids. The sequencing input was whole blood. This sequence originates from an adult who was a healthcare worker with PCR-confirmed SARS-CoV-2 infection or an uninfected control (not recorded which). This chain uses TRBV4-3 with TRBJ2-1, with D possibly matching TRBD2 (9 bases). The CDR3 is CASSQDFRGRASGTNEQFF. Written as DNA, the CDR3 is TGCGCCAGCAGCCAAGATTTCAGGGGGCGGGCTAGCGGGACCAATGAGCAGTTCTTC.